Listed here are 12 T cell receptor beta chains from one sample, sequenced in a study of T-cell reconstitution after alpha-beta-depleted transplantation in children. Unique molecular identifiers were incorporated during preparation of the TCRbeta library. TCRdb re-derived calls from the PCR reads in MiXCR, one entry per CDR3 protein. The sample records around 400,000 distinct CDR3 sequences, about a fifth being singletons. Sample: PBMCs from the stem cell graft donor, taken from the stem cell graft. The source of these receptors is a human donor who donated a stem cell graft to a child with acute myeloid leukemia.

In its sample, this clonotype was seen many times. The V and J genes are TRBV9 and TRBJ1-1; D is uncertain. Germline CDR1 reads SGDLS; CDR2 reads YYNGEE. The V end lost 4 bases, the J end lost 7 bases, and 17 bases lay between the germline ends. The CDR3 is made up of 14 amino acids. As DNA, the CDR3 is TGTGCCAGCAGCCCCCACCCAGGAGAGGTTGAAGCTTTCTTT. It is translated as CASSPHPGEVEAFF.

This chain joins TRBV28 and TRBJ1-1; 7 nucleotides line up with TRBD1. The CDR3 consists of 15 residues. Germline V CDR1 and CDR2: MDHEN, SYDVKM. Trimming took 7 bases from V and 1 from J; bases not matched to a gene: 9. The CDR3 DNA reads TGTGCCAGCACCGAACCGACAGGGCGGAACACTGAAGCTTTCTTT. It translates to CASTEPTGRNTEAFF.

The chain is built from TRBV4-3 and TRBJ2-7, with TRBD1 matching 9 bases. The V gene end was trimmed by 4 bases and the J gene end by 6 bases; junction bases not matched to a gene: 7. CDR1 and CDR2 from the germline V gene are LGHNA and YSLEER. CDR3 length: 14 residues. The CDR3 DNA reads TGCGCCAGCAGCCGAGAAGCGACAGGGGGCGAGCAGTACTTC. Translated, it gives CASSREATGGEQYF.

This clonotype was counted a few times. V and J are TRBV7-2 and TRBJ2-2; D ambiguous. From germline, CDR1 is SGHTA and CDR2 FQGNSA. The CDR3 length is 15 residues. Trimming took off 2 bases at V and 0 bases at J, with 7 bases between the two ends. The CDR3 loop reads CASSLNNANTGELFF. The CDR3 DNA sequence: TGTGCCAGCAGCTTAAATAACGCGAACACCGGGGAGCTGTTTTTT.

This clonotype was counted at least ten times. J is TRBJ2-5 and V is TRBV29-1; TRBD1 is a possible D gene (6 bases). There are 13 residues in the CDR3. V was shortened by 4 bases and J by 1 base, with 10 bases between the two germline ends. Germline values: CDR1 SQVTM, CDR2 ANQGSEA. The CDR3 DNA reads TGCAGCGTTGGTGTGGGGGCCCAAGAGACCCAGTACTTC. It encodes CSVGVGAQETQYF.

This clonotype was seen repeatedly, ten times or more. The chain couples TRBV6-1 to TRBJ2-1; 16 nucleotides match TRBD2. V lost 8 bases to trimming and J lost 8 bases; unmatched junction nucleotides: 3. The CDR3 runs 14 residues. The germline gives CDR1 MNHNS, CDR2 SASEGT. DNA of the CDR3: TGTGCCAGCGGGACTAGCGGGAGGGCCCATGAGCAGTTCTTC. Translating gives CASGTSGRAHEQFF.

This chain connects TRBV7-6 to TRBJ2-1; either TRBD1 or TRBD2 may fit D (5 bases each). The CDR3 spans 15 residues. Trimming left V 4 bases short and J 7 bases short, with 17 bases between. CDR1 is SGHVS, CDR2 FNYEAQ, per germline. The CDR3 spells CASSYSPQWGNEQFF. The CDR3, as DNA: TGTGCCAGCAGCTACTCCCCCCAATGGGGGAATGAGCAGTTCTTC.

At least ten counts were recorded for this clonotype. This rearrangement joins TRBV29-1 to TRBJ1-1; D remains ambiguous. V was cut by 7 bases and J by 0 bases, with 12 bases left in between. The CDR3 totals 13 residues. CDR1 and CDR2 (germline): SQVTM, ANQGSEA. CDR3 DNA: TGCAGCGCCTCGGACGGAATGAACACTGAAGCTTTCTTT. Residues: CSASDGMNTEAFF.

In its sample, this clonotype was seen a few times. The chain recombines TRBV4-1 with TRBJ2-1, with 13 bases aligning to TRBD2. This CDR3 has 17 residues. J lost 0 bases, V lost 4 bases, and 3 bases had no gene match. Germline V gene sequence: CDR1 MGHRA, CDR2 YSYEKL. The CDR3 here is CASSPGLAGSSYNEQFF. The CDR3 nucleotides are TGCGCCAGCAGCCCGGGACTAGCGGGAAGCTCCTACAATGAGCAGTTCTTC.

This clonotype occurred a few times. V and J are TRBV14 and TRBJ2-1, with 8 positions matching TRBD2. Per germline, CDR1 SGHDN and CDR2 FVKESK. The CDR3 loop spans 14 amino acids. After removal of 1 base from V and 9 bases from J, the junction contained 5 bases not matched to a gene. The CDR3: CASSQVGTSSEQFF. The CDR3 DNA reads TGTGCCAGCAGCCAAGTCGGGACTAGTAGTGAGCAGTTCTTC. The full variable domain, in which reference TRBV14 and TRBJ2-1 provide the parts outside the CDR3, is EAGVTQFPSHSVIEKGQTVTLRCDPISGHDNLYWYRRVMGKEIKFLLHFVKESKQDESGMPNNRFLAERTGGTYSTLKVQPAELEDSGVYFCASSQVGTSSEQFFGPGTRLTVL.

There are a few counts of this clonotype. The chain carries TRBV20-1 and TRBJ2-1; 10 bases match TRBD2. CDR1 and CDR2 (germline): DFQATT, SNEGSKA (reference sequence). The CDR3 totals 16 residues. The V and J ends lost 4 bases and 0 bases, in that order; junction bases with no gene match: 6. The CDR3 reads CSATITSGTSYNEQFF. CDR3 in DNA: TGCAGTGCTACCATTACTAGCGGGACCTCCTACAATGAGCAGTTCTTC.

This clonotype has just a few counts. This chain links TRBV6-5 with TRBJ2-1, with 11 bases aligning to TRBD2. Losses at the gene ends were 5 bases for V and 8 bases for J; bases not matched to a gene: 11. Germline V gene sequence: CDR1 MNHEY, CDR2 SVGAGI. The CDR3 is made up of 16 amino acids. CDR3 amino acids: CASSLSGRARFDEQFF. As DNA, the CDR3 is TGTGCCAGCAGTCTTAGCGGGAGGGCAAGGTTTGATGAGCAGTTCTTC.